This record concerns one TCR beta chain sequence. As yet, its antigen is unknown. This sample is part of a study of OX40 agonist ivuxolimab in advanced cancers. Study-level background: Age averaged about 62 years (range roughly 20 to 90), and around 78% were male. Study-wide points: Low levels of normalized T-cell clonal expansion also appeared in some nonresponders.

Profiling relied on immunoSEQ multiplex PCR, and the TCRdb table lists in-frame clones only, not all of them. The repertoire holds roughly 50,000 clones, with 75% to 90% as singletons. Blood was sampled at baseline, cycle 4 day 1, and cycle 7 day 1. The material sequenced was CD4+ or CD8+ T cells sorted from blood, taken in a trial of the OX40 agonist ivuxolimab. The source of this sequence is an adult with an advanced solid tumor such as melanoma, head and neck, liver or kidney cancer.

CDR3 bases: TGTGCCAGCAGCCCAACCTGGGCTGGGGCCAACGTCCTGACTTTC. Amino acids: CASSPTWAGANVLTF. V gene TRBV7-6 combines with J gene TRBJ2-6; D is undetermined. CDR3 size: 15 residues. Trimming took 5 bases from V and 2 from J, leaving 10 bases between them. Germline V gene sequence: CDR1 SGHVS, CDR2 FNYEAQ.